This T cell receptor (beta chain) was profiled in a study of T cells in Graves' hyperthyroidism and ophthalmopathy. Participants, patients aged 18 to 65, had newly diagnosed hyperthyroidism with a duration under 2 months. RNA transcripts served as the template for amplifying TCR beta CDR3 regions. Carried out on the TCR CDR3, a first-round RT-PCR used the HTBI primer set. TCRdb independently ran MiXCR on the multiplex PCR reads; one entry per CDR3 protein. This sample has about 340,000 distinct CDR3 sequences, with roughly 18% found just once. Material for sequencing was blood. The sequence came from a woman between 50 and 59 years old with Graves' hyperthyroidism.

Here the CDR3 reads CASSSSGGRNYGYTF. CDR3 nucleotide sequence: TGTGCCAGCAGCTCCTCAGGGGGACGGAACTATGGCTACACCTTC. The chain has TRBV7-9 and TRBJ1-2, with 7 bases aligning to TRBD1. Per germline, CDR1 SEHNR and CDR2 FQNEAQ (reference sequence). CDR3 length: 15 residues. Trimming took 4 bases from V and 2 from J; bases not matched to a gene: 7.